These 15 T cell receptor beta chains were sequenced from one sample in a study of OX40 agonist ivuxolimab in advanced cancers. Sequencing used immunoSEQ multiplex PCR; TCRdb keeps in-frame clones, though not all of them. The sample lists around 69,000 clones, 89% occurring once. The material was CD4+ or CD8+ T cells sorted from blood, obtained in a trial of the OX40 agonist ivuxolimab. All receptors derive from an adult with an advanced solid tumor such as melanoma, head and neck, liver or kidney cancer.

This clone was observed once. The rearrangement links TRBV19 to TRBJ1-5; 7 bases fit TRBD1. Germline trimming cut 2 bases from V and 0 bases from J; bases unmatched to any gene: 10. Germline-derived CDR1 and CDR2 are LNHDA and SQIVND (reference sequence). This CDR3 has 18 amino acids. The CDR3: CASSIPRTGWYSNQPQHF. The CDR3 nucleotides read TGTGCCAGTAGTATACCTCGGACAGGCTGGTATAGCAATCAGCCCCAGCATTTT.

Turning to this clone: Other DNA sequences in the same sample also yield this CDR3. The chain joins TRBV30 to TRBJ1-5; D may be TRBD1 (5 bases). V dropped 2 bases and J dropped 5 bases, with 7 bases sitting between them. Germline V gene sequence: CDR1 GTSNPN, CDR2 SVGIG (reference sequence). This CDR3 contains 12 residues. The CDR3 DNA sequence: TGTGCCTGGAGTAGGGGAGATCAGCCCCAGCATTTT. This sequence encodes CAWSRGDQPQHF.

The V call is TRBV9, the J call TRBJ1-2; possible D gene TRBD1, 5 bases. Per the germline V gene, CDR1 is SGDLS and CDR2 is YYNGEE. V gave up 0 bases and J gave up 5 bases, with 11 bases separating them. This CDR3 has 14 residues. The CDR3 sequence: CASSVGGSLYGYTF. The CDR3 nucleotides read TGTGCCAGCAGCGTAGGGGGCAGTTTATATGGCTACACCTTC.

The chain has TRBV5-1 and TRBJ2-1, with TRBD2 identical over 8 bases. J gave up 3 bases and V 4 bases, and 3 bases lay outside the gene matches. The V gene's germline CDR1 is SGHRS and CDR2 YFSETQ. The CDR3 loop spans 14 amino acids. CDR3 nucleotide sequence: TGCGCCAGCAGCCCGGGACTAGACTACAATGAGCAGTTCTTC. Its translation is CASSPGLDYNEQFF.

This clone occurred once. In nucleotides, the CDR3 is TGTGCCAGCGGGGGTATCATCGGGGAGCTGTTTTTT. Translation: CASGGIIGELFF. This chain joins TRBV2 and TRBJ2-2; D may match TRBD1 or TRBD2 (5 bases each). CDR1 and CDR2 (germline): SNHLY, FYNNEI. With 8 bases removed from V and 7 bases from J, the gap between germline ends came to 11 bases. The CDR3 covers 12 residues.

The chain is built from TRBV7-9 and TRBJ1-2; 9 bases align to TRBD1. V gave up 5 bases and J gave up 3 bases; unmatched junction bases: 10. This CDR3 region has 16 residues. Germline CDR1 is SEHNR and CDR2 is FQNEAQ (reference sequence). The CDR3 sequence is CASSPFRQGDYYGYTF. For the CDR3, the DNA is TGTGCCAGCAGCCCTTTCCGACAGGGGGATTACTATGGCTACACCTTC. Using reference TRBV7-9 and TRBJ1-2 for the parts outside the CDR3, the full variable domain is DTGVSQNPRHKITKRGQNVTFRCDPISEHNRLYWYRQTLGQGPEFLTYFQNEAQLEKSRLLSDRFSAERPKGSFSTLEIQRTEQGDSAMYLCASSPFRQGDYYGYTFGSGTRLTVV.

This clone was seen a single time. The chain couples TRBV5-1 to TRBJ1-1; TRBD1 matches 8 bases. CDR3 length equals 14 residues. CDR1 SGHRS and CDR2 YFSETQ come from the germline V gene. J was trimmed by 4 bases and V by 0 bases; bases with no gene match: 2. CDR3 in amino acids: CASSLVTGGTEAFF. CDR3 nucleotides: TGCGCCAGCAGCTTGGTAACAGGGGGCACTGAAGCTTTCTTT. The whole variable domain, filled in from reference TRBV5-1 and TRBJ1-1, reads KAGVTQTPRYLIKTRGQQVTLSCSPISGHRSVSWYQQTPGQGLQFLFEYFSETQRNKGNFPGRFSGRQFSNSRSEMNVSTLELGDSALYLCASSLVTGGTEAFFGQGTRLTVV.

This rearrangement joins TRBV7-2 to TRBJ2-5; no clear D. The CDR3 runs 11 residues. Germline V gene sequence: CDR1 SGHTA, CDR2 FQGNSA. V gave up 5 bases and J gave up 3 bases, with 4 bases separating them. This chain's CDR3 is CASSIKETQYF. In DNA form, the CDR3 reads TGTGCCAGCAGCATTAAAGAGACCCAGTACTTC.

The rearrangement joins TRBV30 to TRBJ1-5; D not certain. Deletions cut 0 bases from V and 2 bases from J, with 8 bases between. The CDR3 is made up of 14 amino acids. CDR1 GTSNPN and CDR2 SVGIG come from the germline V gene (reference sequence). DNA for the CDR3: TGTGCCTGGAGTGTTAGGGTTCGCAATCAGCCCCAGCATTTT. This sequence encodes CAWSVRVRNQPQHF.

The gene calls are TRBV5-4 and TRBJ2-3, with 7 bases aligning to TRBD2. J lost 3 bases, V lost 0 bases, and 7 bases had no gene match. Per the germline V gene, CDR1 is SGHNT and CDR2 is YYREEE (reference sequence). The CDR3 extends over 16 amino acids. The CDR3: CASSLVGGSVTDTQYF. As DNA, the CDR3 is TGTGCCAGCAGCTTGGTGGGCGGGAGCGTAACAGATACGCAGTATTTT.

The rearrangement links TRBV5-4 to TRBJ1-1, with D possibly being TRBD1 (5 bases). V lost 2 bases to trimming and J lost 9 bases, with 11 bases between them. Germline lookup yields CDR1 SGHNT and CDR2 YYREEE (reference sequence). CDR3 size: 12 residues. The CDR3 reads CASSFSGGKAFF. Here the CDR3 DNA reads TGTGCCAGCAGCTTTTCGGGGGGAAAAGCTTTCTTT.

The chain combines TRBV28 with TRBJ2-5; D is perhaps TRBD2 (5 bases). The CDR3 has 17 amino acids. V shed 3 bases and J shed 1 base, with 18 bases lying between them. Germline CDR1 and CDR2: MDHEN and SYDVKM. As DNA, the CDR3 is TGTGCCAGCAGTTTCCCGTTTCGGGGTAGCCTCCAAGAGACCCAGTACTTC. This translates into CASSFPFRGSLQETQYF.

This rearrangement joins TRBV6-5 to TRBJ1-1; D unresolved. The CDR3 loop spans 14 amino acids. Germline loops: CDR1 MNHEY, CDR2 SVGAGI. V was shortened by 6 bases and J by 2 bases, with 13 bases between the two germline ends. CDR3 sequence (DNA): TGTGCCAGCAGCAACGGACGGGGAAACACTGAAGCTTTCTTT. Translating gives CASSNGRGNTEAFF.

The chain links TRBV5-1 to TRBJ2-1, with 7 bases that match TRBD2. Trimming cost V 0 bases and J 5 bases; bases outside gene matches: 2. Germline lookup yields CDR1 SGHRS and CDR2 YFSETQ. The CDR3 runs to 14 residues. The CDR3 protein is CASSLGDYNNEQFF. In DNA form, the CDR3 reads TGCGCCAGCAGCTTGGGGGACTACAACAATGAGCAGTTCTTC.

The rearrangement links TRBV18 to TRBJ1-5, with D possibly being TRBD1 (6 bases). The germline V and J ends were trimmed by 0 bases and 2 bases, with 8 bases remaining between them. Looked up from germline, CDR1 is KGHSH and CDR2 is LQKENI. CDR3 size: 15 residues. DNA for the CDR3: TGTGCCAGCTCACCACCCGGGGGCGGCAATCAGCCCCAGCATTTT. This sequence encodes CASSPPGGGNQPQHF.